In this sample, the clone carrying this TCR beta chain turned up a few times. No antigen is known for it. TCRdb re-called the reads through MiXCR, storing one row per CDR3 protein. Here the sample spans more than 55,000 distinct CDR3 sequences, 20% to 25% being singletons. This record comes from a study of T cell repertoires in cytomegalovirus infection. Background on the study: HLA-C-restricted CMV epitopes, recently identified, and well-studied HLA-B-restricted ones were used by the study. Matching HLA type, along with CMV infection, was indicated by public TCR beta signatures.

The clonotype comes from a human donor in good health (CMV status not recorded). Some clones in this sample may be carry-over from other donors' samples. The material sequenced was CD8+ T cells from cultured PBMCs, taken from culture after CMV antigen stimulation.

The CDR3 DNA follows: TGTGCCAGCAATGGTCCAGGGTCCTACGAGCAGTACTTC. Amino acids: CASNGPGSYEQYF. This chain links TRBV25-1 with TRBJ2-7, with a tentative D call TRBD1 (5 bases). Germline V gene data show CDR1 as MGHDK and CDR2 as SYGVNS. V gave up 7 bases and J gave up 1 base, with 11 bases separating them. This CDR3 region has 13 residues.